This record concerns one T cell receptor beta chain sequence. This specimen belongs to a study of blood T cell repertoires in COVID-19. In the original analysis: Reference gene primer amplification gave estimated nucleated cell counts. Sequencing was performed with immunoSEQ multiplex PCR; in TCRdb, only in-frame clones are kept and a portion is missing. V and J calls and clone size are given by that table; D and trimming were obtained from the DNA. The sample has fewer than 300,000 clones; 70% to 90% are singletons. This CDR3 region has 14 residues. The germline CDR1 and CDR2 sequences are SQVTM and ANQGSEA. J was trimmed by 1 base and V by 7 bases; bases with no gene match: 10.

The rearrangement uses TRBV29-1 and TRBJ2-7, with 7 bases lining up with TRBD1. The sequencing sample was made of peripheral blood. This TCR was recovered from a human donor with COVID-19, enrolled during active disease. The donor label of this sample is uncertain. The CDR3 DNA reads TGCAGCGCGGCAGGGGGAGCTTATTCCTACGAGCAGTACTTC. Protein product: CSAAGGAYSYEQYF.